One sample yielded the 27 T cell receptor beta chains listed below, sequenced in a study of shared clonotypes between healthy human individuals. Assay used: immunoSEQ multiplex PCR; TCRdb lists only in-frame clones, some missing. Among 85,000 to 100,000 clones listed, roughly two thirds were seen once. The specimen sequenced was memory CD8+ T cells sorted from blood. The subset here: CD45RO+ cells pooled with CCR7-negative TemRA cells. These receptors were collected from a man aged 25-45 years in good health.

In its sample, this clone was seen a few times. DNA of the CDR3: TGTGCCAGTAACCCCTTGATCCTGCCGGGACAACAAGAGACCCAGTACTTC. Its protein product is CASNPLILPGQQETQYF. This sequence joins TRBV19 and TRBJ2-5; tentatively, D is TRBD1 (6 bases). Germline CDR1 LNHDA, CDR2 SQIVND (reference sequence). The CDR3 runs 17 residues. V lost 7 bases and J lost 2, with 23 bases in between.

At least ten counts were recorded for this clone. The rearrangement joins TRBV10-3 to TRBJ2-1, with D perhaps assigned TRBD1 or TRBD2 (6 bases each). Germline V gene data show CDR1 as ENHRY and CDR2 as SYGVKD. The length of the CDR3 is 18 residues. The V and J ends lost 4 bases and 7 bases respectively, with 26 bases between them. The CDR3 loop reads CAISGYEGGTSTSNEQFF. The CDR3 nucleotides read TGTGCCATCAGTGGATATGAAGGGGGGACGTCTACGTCGAATGAGCAGTTCTTC.

This clone was seen only once. The chain is built from TRBV5-1 and TRBJ2-7; 7 bases line up with TRBD2. CDR3 length equals 14 residues. Germline loops: CDR1 SGHRS, CDR2 YFSETQ. V trimming: 4 bases; J trimming: 2 bases; junction bases outside the gene matches: 6. CDR3 DNA sequence: TGCGCCAGCAGCGGAAGCGGGGCTCCCTACGAGCAGTACTTC. This encodes CASSGSGAPYEQYF.

The J gene is TRBJ2-7, the V gene TRBV7-2; weak D call: TRBD2 (5 bases). Trimming stripped 5 bases from V and 1 base from J, with 9 bases between. Germline V CDR1 and CDR2: SGHTA, FQGNSA. This CDR3 comprises 13 residues. CDR3 coding DNA: TGTGCCAGCAGCGCCCGGGGATCCTACGAGCAGTACTTC. Its protein is CASSARGSYEQYF.

The chain links TRBV29-1 to TRBJ2-1; 10 nucleotides match TRBD2. The CDR3 loop spans 13 amino acids. The V segment lost 5 bases and the J segment 9 bases; nucleotides outside the gene matches: 7. Germline CDR1 and CDR2: SQVTM and ANQGSEA. CDR3 amino acids: CSVCSGRTAEQFF. The CDR3 DNA reads as TGCAGCGTTTGTAGCGGGAGGACGGCTGAGCAGTTCTTC.

This sequence joins TRBV6-4 and TRBJ2-1; 8 positions match TRBD2. Germline V gives CDR1 MRHNA, CDR2 SNTAGT. There are 15 residues in the CDR3. The V segment lost 5 bases and the J segment 7 bases; nucleotides outside the gene matches: 10. Here the CDR3 DNA reads TGTGCCAGCAGTAGGGCGGGAGGCGCTGAGAATGAGCAGTTCTTC. It specifies CASSRAGGAENEQFF.

The table lists this clone with many counts. The CDR3 region is CATDGGGNQPQHF. The DNA for the CDR3 is TGTGCCACCGACGGGGGGGGGAATCAGCCCCAGCATTTT. This chain links TRBV19 with TRBJ1-5, with D tentatively TRBD1 (5 bases). This CDR3 has 13 amino acids. CDR1 LNHDA and CDR2 SQIVND come from the germline V gene (reference sequence). Trimming took off 10 bases at V and 4 bases at J, with 14 bases between the two ends.

The V call is TRBV18, the J call TRBJ2-7; no clear D. Germline assignment: CDR1 KGHSH and CDR2 LQKENI. The CDR3 consists of 15 residues. Trimming shortened V by 6 bases and J by 8 bases, and 23 bases separated the two germline ends. The CDR3 here is CASSSDRPGYYKQYF. The CDR3 nucleotides read TGTGCCAGCTCTTCCGATAGGCCAGGATATTACAAGCAGTACTTC.

The rearrangement links TRBV27 to TRBJ2-1, with D unclear. The CDR3 loop spans 17 amino acids. Germline assignment: CDR1 MNHEY and CDR2 SMNVEV (reference sequence). The V gene lost 5 bases and the J gene lost 5 bases, with 22 bases spanning the gap. CDR3 in amino acids: CASSPHPLGNTNNEQFF. DNA of the CDR3: TGTGCCAGCAGTCCCCATCCCTTAGGGAATACGAACAATGAGCAGTTCTTC.

The chain uses TRBV6-6 and TRBJ2-7, with 8 bases lining up with TRBD2. The CDR3 is 13 residues long. Losses at the gene ends were 8 bases for V and 6 bases for J; bases not matched to a gene: 9. CDR1 and CDR2 (germline): MNHNY, SVGAGI (reference sequence). CDR3 nucleotide sequence: TGTGCCAGCCGCGCGACTAGCGTACCCGAGCAGTACTTC. Translation: CASRATSVPEQYF.

The chain carries TRBV10-2 and TRBJ1-5; maybe TRBD1 (5 bases). Germline CDR1 reads WSHSY; CDR2 reads SAAADI. Trimming shortened V by 3 bases and J by 1 base, and 10 bases separated the two germline ends. The CDR3 length is 15 residues. Here the CDR3 reads CASSDLGGSNQPQHF. In DNA form, the CDR3 reads TGCGCCAGCAGTGATTTGGGGGGGAGCAATCAGCCCCAGCATTTT.

The chain uses TRBV28 and TRBJ1-4; 8 bases align to TRBD1. The CDR3 extends over 13 amino acids. After removal of 6 bases from V and 8 bases from J, the junction contained 5 bases not matched to a gene. The V gene's germline CDR1 is MDHEN and CDR2 SYDVKM. This chain's CDR3 is CASSRTGREKLFF. CDR3 in DNA: TGTGCCAGCAGCAGGACAGGGCGGGAAAAACTGTTTTTT.

This clone has just one count. This chain connects TRBV13 to TRBJ2-1; D unresolved. CDR1 is PRHDT, CDR2 FYEKMQ, per germline (reference sequence). The germline V and J ends were trimmed by 4 bases and 0 bases, with 25 bases remaining between them. CDR3 size: 20 residues. CDR3 loop: CASSSHRQGVLARSYNEQFF. The CDR3 DNA sequence: TGTGCCAGCAGCTCTCACAGACAAGGTGTCCTCGCCCGCTCCTACAATGAGCAGTTCTTC.

This clone was observed a few times. The chain combines TRBV28 with TRBJ2-1, with D tentatively TRBD2 (5 bases). V gave up 3 bases and J gave up 8 bases, with 17 bases separating them. CDR1 and CDR2 from the germline V gene are MDHEN and SYDVKM. CDR3 size: 15 residues. The CDR3 here is CASSFWGDSVHEQFF. The CDR3 nucleotides are TGTGCCAGCAGTTTCTGGGGAGATAGCGTTCATGAGCAGTTCTTC.

CDR3 amino acids: CASRGTDLGTQYF. CDR3 DNA sequence: TGCGCCAGCAGGGGGACGGACCTAGGGACCCAGTACTTC. The rearrangement uses TRBV10-2 and TRBJ2-5; possibly TRBD1 or TRBD2 for D (5 bases each). Trimming stripped 6 bases from V and 7 bases from J, with 15 bases between. Germline V gives CDR1 WSHSY, CDR2 SAAADI. CDR3 length: 13 amino acids.

V is TRBV4-1 and J is TRBJ2-7, with 8 bases fitting TRBD1. Per the germline V gene, CDR1 is MGHRA and CDR2 is YSYEKL. This CDR3 has 14 residues. With 5 bases clipped from V and 3 bases from J, the junction kept 6 bases outside the gene matches. The CDR3 region has the DNA TGCGCCAGCAGCGAGTCGGGACAGGTCTACGAGCAGTACTTC. It is translated as CASSESGQVYEQYF.

This clone appeared once. V and J are TRBV18 and TRBJ2-2, with D tentatively TRBD2 (10 bases). CDR1 and CDR2 (germline): KGHSH, LQKENI. The V end lost 2 bases, the J end lost 3 bases, and 25 bases lay between the germline ends. The CDR3 runs to 20 residues. CDR3 protein: CASSPMTGGGLAEHTGELFF. The CDR3 DNA is TGTGCCAGCTCACCAATGACAGGGGGAGGACTAGCGGAGCACACCGGGGAGCTGTTTTTT.

This clone was seen more than once but under ten times. The chain recombines TRBV2 with TRBJ1-5; D not certain. The germline V gene has CDR1 SNHLY and CDR2 FYNNEI. The CDR3 is 16 residues long. The V end was cut by 6 bases, the J end by 0 bases, with 15 bases between. CDR3 protein: CASSETPDNSNQPQHF. Here the CDR3 DNA reads TGTGCCAGCAGCGAAACGCCCGACAATAGCAATCAGCCCCAGCATTTT. Filled out from reference TRBV2 and TRBJ1-5, the complete variable domain reads EPEVTQTPSHQVTQMGQEVILRCVPISNHLYFYWYRQILGQKVEFLVSFYNNEISEKSEIFDDQFSVERPDGSNFTLKIRSTKLEDSAMYFCASSETPDNSNQPQHFGDGTRLSIL.

The gene calls are TRBV28 and TRBJ1-2; 9 positions match TRBD1. V trimming: 2 bases; J trimming: 8 bases; junction bases outside the gene matches: 15. CDR3 length: 17 amino acids. Per germline, CDR1 MDHEN and CDR2 SYDVKM. CDR3 in DNA: TGTGCCAGCAGTTTAAGTTCACAGGGGGCCTTGGAACGGGGCTACACCTTC. Amino acid sequence: CASSLSSQGALERGYTF.

This clone turned up a few times. CDR3 nucleotide sequence: TGTGCCAGCAGCGCCCCGGGACTAGAGATGAGGCAGTTCTTC. Residues: CASSAPGLEMRQFF. The chain links TRBV7-8 to TRBJ2-1, with 8 positions matching TRBD2. The trim removed 5 bases at V and 12 bases at J, leaving 12 bases unmatched. CDR1 and CDR2 from the germline V gene are SGHVS and FQNEAQ. The CDR3 has 14 residues.

Only a few counts were recorded for this clone. The chain combines TRBV6-1 with TRBJ1-5, with D possibly being TRBD1 (5 bases). Trimming left V 4 bases short and J 6 bases short, with 10 bases between. CDR3 length: 13 amino acids. CDR1 and CDR2 from the germline V gene are MNHNS and SASEGT. In nucleotides, the CDR3 is TGTGCCAGCAGTGCGGGGGAGGCTCAGCCCCAGCATTTT. Amino acids: CASSAGEAQPQHF.

For this clone: Within the sample, other DNA sequences also encode this same CDR3. The DNA for the CDR3 is TGTGCCAGCAGTGACTCTAGCGGAACCTACAATGAGCAGTTCTTC. Its translation: CASSDSSGTYNEQFF. The chain combines TRBV6-4 with TRBJ2-1; D may be TRBD2 (6 bases). The germline gives CDR1 MRHNA, CDR2 SNTAGT. Trimming took off 0 bases at V and 2 bases at J, with 8 bases between the two ends. The CDR3 totals 15 residues.

This clone showed up many times. The rearrangement links TRBV4-3 to TRBJ2-1; 8 bases fit TRBD2. Losses at the gene ends were 0 bases for V and 2 bases for J; bases not matched to a gene: 3. Germline V CDR1 and CDR2: LGHNA, YSLEER. The CDR3 extends over 16 amino acids. The CDR3 here is CASSQEGSGTYNEQFF. CDR3 nucleotides: TGCGCCAGCAGCCAAGAAGGTAGCGGGACCTACAATGAGCAGTTCTTC.

This sequence joins TRBV5-1 and TRBJ1-2; D not resolved. The germline V gene encodes CDR1 SGHRS and CDR2 YFSETQ. V lost 4 bases, J lost 7 bases, and 17 bases lay in between. CDR3 length equals 14 residues. The CDR3 sequence: CASSPTDNGVGYTF. The CDR3 DNA sequence: TGCGCCAGCAGCCCGACGGATAACGGGGTTGGCTACACCTTC.

The chain has TRBV6-1 and TRBJ2-5; a possible D gene is TRBD2 (6 bases). The V and J ends lost 3 bases and 3 bases respectively, with 14 bases between them. The CDR3 has 15 residues. CDR1 is MNHNS, CDR2 SASEGT, per germline. The CDR3: CASSEWAGGEETQYF. The DNA for the CDR3 is TGTGCCAGCAGTGAGTGGGCAGGCGGGGAAGAGACCCAGTACTTC.

The rearrangement uses TRBV9 and TRBJ2-7, with D perhaps TRBD2 (6 bases). Germline V gene data show CDR1 as SGDLS and CDR2 as YYNGEE. This CDR3 has 14 amino acids. The V and J ends lost 3 bases and 4 bases respectively, with 14 bases between them. CDR3 sequence reads: CASSAGGFGYEQYF. In DNA form, the CDR3 reads TGTGCCAGCAGCGCCGGAGGGTTCGGGTACGAGCAGTACTTC. The full variable domain, in which reference TRBV9 and TRBJ2-7 provide the parts outside the CDR3, is DSGVTQTPKHLITATGQRVTLRCSPRSGDLSVYWYQQSLDQGLQFLIQYYNGEERAKGNILERFSAQQFPDLHSELNLSSLELGDSALYFCASSAGGFGYEQYFGPGTRLTVT.

CDR3 sequence (DNA): TGTGCCAGCAGGGGCGGGAACATTCAGTACTTC. This translates into CASRGGNIQYF. J is TRBJ2-4 and V is TRBV28, with a weak D call TRBD2 (5 bases). Trimming removed 6 bases at V and 7 bases at J, with 7 bases between. Germline V gives CDR1 MDHEN, CDR2 SYDVKM. There are 11 residues in the CDR3.